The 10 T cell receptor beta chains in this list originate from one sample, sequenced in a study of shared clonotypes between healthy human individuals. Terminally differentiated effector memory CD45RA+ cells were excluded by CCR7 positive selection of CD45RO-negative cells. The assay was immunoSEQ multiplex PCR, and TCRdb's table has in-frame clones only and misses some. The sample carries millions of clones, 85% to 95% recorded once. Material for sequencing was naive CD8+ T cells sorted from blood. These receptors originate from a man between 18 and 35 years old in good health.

The CDR3 loop reads CASSAGPGGSYNEQFF. CDR3 DNA sequence: TGTGCCAGCAGCGCAGGTCCGGGGGGCAGCTACAATGAGCAGTTCTTC. The rearrangement uses TRBV11-2 and TRBJ2-1, with D perhaps matching TRBD2 (7 bases). The germline V gene has CDR1 SGHAT and CDR2 FQNNGV. The V end was cut by 5 bases, the J end by 3 bases, with 17 bases between. This CDR3 is 16 amino acids long.

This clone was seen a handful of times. The CDR3 region is CASSYRDRVHNEQFF. CDR3 bases: TGTGCCAGCAGTTATAGGGACAGGGTCCACAATGAGCAGTTCTTC. The rearrangement joins TRBV6-5 to TRBJ2-1, with 9 bases that match TRBD1. Per germline, CDR1 MNHEY and CDR2 SVGAGI. This CDR3 region has 15 residues. The V and J ends lost 3 bases and 5 bases, in that order; junction bases with no gene match: 5.

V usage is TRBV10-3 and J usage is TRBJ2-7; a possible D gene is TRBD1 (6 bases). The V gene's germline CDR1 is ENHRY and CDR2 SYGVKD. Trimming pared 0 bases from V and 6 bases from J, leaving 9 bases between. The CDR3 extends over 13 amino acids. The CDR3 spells CAISESPRGEQYF. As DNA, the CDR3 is TGTGCCATCAGTGAGTCACCCAGGGGCGAGCAGTACTTC.

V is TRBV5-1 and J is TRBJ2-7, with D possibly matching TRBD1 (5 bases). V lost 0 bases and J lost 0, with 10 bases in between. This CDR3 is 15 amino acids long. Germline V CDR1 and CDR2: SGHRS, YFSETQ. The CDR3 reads CASSLGTSSSYEQYF. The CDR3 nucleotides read TGCGCCAGCAGCTTGGGGACATCGAGCTCCTACGAGCAGTACTTC.

In DNA form, the CDR3 reads TGCGCCAGCAGCCAAGATCTTATTAGCGGGAGTTCCTACGAGCAGTACTTC. It translates to CASSQDLISGSSYEQYF. The chain couples TRBV4-3 to TRBJ2-7; TRBD2 matches at 9 bases. There are 17 residues in the CDR3. J lost 1 base, V lost 0 bases, and 7 bases had no gene match. Germline V CDR1 and CDR2: LGHNA, YSLEER.

In DNA, the CDR3 is TGTGCCAGCAGCCTCTCGCGGGGCTACGAGCAGTACTTC. This codes for CASSLSRGYEQYF. V usage is TRBV7-8 and J usage is TRBJ2-7, with D possibly being TRBD2 (6 bases). This CDR3 contains 13 residues. CDR1 and CDR2 from the germline V gene are SGHVS and FQNEAQ. Trimming removed 5 bases from V and 3 bases from J, with 11 bases in between.

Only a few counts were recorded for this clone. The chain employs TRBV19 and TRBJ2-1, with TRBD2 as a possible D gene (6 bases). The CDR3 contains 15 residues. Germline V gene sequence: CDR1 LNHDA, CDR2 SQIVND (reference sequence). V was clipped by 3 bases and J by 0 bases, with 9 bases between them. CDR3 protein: CASSIGLNSYNEQFF. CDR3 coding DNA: TGTGCCAGTAGTATCGGACTAAACTCCTACAATGAGCAGTTCTTC.

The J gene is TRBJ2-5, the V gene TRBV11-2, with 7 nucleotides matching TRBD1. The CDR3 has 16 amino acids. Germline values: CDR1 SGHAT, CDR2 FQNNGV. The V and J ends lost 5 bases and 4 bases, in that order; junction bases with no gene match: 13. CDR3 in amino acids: CASSPSLRGSAETQYF. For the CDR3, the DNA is TGTGCCAGCAGCCCGTCGCTCAGGGGGAGTGCAGAGACCCAGTACTTC.

For the CDR3, the DNA is TGCGCCAGCAGTGAGTCGTCTAGCGTCGAGCAGTACTTC. As protein: CASSESSSVEQYF. V usage is TRBV10-2 and J usage is TRBJ2-7, with TRBD2 as a possible D gene (6 bases). Trimming removed 0 bases from V and 6 bases from J, with 9 bases in between. Per germline, CDR1 WSHSY and CDR2 SAAADI. The CDR3 length is 13 residues.

The CDR3 DNA follows: TGTGCCAGCAGTTTATATATGGCGGGAGGCTCTGAGCAGTTCTTC. Protein sequence: CASSLYMAGGSEQFF. The V call is TRBV27, the J call TRBJ2-1, with TRBD2 identical over 8 bases. This CDR3 has 15 residues. Germline V gene lookup returns CDR1 MNHEY and CDR2 SMNVEV (reference sequence). The J segment lost 9 bases and the V segment lost 1 base, leaving 8 bases of the junction unmatched.